This T cell receptor beta chain was sequenced in a study of Graves' ophthalmopathy and Graves' hyperthyroidism. The study's findings and limits: Blood samples also showed most expanded thyroid clonotypes exceeding 0.001 frequency.

From RNA, the CDR3 regions of TCR beta chains were amplified and sequenced. First-round RT-PCR employed HTBI primers, with a second-round multiplex PCR after it. TCRdb processed the multiplex PCR reads anew with MiXCR; each CDR3 protein has one entry. The sample comprises 300,000 to 450,000 distinct CDR3 sequences, roughly 15% of which are singletons, and approximately 2.4% rests with the top ten. Germline V gene lookup returns CDR1 SGHRS and CDR2 YFSETQ. V was cut by 0 bases and J by 6 bases, with 13 bases left in between. The CDR3 covers 14 residues. This clonotype was recorded once. Its matching antigen is unknown. Ineligible for inclusion were patients with other autoimmune diseases, uncontrolled infections, pregnancy or lactation.

The V and J genes are TRBV5-1 and TRBJ2-7, with a weak D call TRBD1 (6 bases). The sequence was collected from an adult woman with stable Graves' hyperthyroidism. The sample was peripheral blood. The CDR3 DNA reads as TGCGCCAGCAGCTTGGACAGGGAAGGCGCCGAGCAGTACTTC. Protein product: CASSLDREGAEQYF.